One sample yielded the 25 T cell receptor beta chains listed below, sequenced in a study of tissue T cells after allogeneic stem cell transplantation. Profiled with immunoSEQ multiplex PCR; TCRdb holds only in-frame clones, not every one. In the table there are 40,000 to 50,000 clones, approximately 70% of which are singletons. The sequenced material came from sorted cells pooled from one or two spleens. These TCRs come from a pool of C57BL/6 mice in good health.

Notes on this clone: Gene names refer to mouse genes. The CDR3 goes on 1 residue after the read ends, and that part is filled in from the germline J gene. The rearrangement joins TRBV12-1 to TRBJ1-2, with TRBD1 matching 11 bases. V lost 8 bases, J lost 4 bases, and 2 bases stayed unmatched. Per the germline V gene, CDR1 is SGHSN and CDR2 is HYEKVE. This CDR3 comprises 12 residues. Partial CDR3 DNA: TGTGCCACCGGGACAGGGGGCTCCGACTACACC. Amino acids: CATGTGGSDYT. From start to end, the CDR3 is CATGTGGSDYTF.

Note on this clone: Mouse germline and gene names are used. The DNA ends 1 residue before the CDR3 does, and the rest of the CDR3 is filled in from the germline J gene. The V call is TRBV19, the J call TRBJ2-1; 7 bases fit TRBD2. From germline, CDR1 is FNHDT and CDR2 SITEND (reference sequence). The CDR3 has 14 amino acids. The V gene end was trimmed by 6 bases and the J gene end by 4 bases; junction bases not matched to a gene: 7. CDR3 DNA, as far as it was read: TGTGCCAGCACCCCCGGACTGGCTTATGCTGAGCAGTTC. As protein: CASTPGLAYAEQF. The full CDR3 sequence reads CASTPGLAYAEQFF.

Turning to this clone: Gene names follow the mouse nomenclature. With the read ending 1 residue before the CDR3 end, the germline J gene is used to fill in that end. The chain carries TRBV2 and TRBJ2-4; 12 nucleotides align to TRBD2. V trimming: 1 base; J trimming: 1 base; junction bases outside the gene matches: 3. Germline V gene lookup returns CDR1 LGHNA and CDR2 YSYQKL. CDR3 size: 17 residues. CDR3 DNA, as far as it was read: TGTGCCAGCAGCCAAGCAGACTGGGGGGGCGGTCAAAACACCTTGTAC. This codes for CASSQADWGGGQNTLY. The full-length CDR3 reads as CASSQADWGGGQNTLYF.

About this clone: Any gene name here is a mouse gene name. Read data end 1 residue before the CDR3 end; the end is taken from the germline J gene. This chain connects TRBV31 to TRBJ2-5; 10 nucleotides match TRBD2. V dropped 2 bases and J dropped 6; count of bases not matched to a gene: 2. The CDR3 is 13 residues long. Germline V gene data show CDR1 as GKSSPN and CDR2 as SITVG. CDR3 loop: CAWSSGGADTQYF. The part of the CDR3 DNA that was read is TGTGCCTGGAGTTCTGGGGGGGCCGACACCCAGTAC.

In the case of this clone: Gene names refer to mouse genes. The observed sequence ends 1 residue before the CDR3 terminus, with the missing tail filled in from the germline J gene. The genes are TRBV1 and TRBJ1-1, with D possibly being TRBD1 (5 bases). The V gene lost 1 base and the J gene lost 4 bases, with 10 bases spanning the gap. Germline-derived CDR1 and CDR2 are NSQYPW and LRSPGD (reference sequence). CDR3 size: 14 residues. The sequenced CDR3 bases are TGCACCTGCAGTGCAGCCCCCAGGGCCACAGAAGTCTTC. The encoded protein is CTCSAAPRATEVF. From start to end, the CDR3 is CTCSAAPRATEVFF.

With regard to this clone: The listed genes are named as in mouse. The read ends 1 residue shy of where the CDR3 ends; the end is completed using the germline J gene. The chain combines TRBV12-2 with TRBJ2-3; tentative D call: TRBD2 (7 bases). CDR1 and CDR2 from the germline V gene are SGHLS and HYDKME. Trimming removed 4 bases at V and 3 bases at J, with 16 bases between. This CDR3 comprises 15 residues. Incomplete CDR3 DNA: TGTGCCAGCTCCCCCTCGGGGGGCAGGGCAGAAACGCTGTAT. It is translated as CASSPSGGRAETLY. The full CDR3 is CASSPSGGRAETLYF.

On this clone: Gene labels here are mouse ones. The CDR3 end falls 1 residue outside the read, so it is completed with the germline J gene. V and J are TRBV31 and TRBJ1-2; TRBD1 is a possible D gene (5 bases). The length of the CDR3 is 13 residues. V was trimmed by 0 bases and J by 2 bases, leaving 7 bases between them. Germline lookup yields CDR1 GKSSPN and CDR2 SITVG. The part of the CDR3 DNA that was read is TGTGCCTGGAGTCTGCGGGGCAACTCCGACTACACC. It translates to CAWSLRGNSDYT. The CDR3 in its entirety is CAWSLRGNSDYTF.

As concerns this clone: The genes are named according to mouse. With the read ending 1 residue before the CDR3 end, the germline J gene is used to fill in that end. This chain uses TRBV5 with TRBJ2-7; 11 bases fit TRBD2. The V and J ends lost 3 bases and 4 bases, in that order; junction bases with no gene match: 5. The CDR3 covers 15 residues. CDR1 LGHNA and CDR2 YNLKQL come from the germline V gene (reference sequence). The CDR3 DNA, read in part, is TGTGCCAGCAGCCAGACGCGGGACTGGGGGTATGAACAGTAC. Protein product: CASSQTRDWGYEQY. The CDR3 as a whole reads CASSQTRDWGYEQYF.

In regard to this clone: Gene labels here are mouse ones. The CDR3 is cut off 1 residue early in the read; its end comes from the germline J gene. V usage is TRBV3 and J usage is TRBJ2-4; TRBD2 aligns across 9 bases. The V gene end was trimmed by 1 base and the J gene end by 0 bases; junction bases not matched to a gene: 5. There are 17 residues in the CDR3. In germline, CDR1 is SNHLY, CDR2 FYNGKV (reference sequence). The sequenced CDR3 bases are TGTGCCAGCAGCTTAGATGGGGGGGCGGTCAGTCAAAACACCTTGTAC. This encodes CASSLDGGAVSQNTLY. The whole CDR3 is CASSLDGGAVSQNTLYF.

Notes on this clone: Gene names and germline refer to mouse. Coverage ceases 1 residue before the CDR3 finishes, and the germline J gene fills in the end. The V and J genes are TRBV26 and TRBJ2-1; D is ambiguous. Germline CDR1 KGHPV, CDR2 FQNQEV (reference sequence). V was shortened by 6 bases and J by 1 base, with 4 bases between the two germline ends. CDR3 size: 12 residues. The CDR3 loop is CASRDNYAEQFF. The part of the CDR3 DNA that was read is TGTGCCAGCAGGGACAACTATGCTGAGCAGTTC.

To note about this clone: Gene names are mouse gene names. The observed sequence ends 1 residue before the CDR3 terminus, with the missing tail filled in from the germline J gene. This chain links TRBV13-3 with TRBJ2-1; 8 bases map to TRBD2. The CDR3 extends over 16 amino acids. Germline CDR1 and CDR2: NNHDY and SYVADS. With V trimmed by 3 bases and J by 0 bases, 5 bases remained unmatched. The sequenced CDR3 bases are TGTGCCAGCAGTGCCGACTGGGGTCTTAACTATGCTGAGCAGTTC. It is translated as CASSADWGLNYAEQF. The complete CDR3 sequence is CASSADWGLNYAEQFF.

With regard to this clone: The gene symbols are mouse symbols. The read stops 1 residue short of the end of the CDR3; the missing end is completed from the germline J gene. The chain carries TRBV5 and TRBJ1-3; D not resolved. With 0 bases removed from V and 0 bases from J, the gap between germline ends came to 6 bases. CDR1 and CDR2 from the germline V gene are LGHNA and YNLKQL (reference sequence). This CDR3 has 15 residues. The CDR3 sequence is CASSQDGNSGNTLYF. CDR3 bases read: TGTGCCAGCAGCCAAGATGGCAATTCTGGAAATACGCTCTAT.

The sample holds a few counts of this clone. All gene names here are mouse names. The CDR3 goes on 1 residue after the read ends, and that part is filled in from the germline J gene. This rearrangement joins TRBV3 to TRBJ2-7, with 10 positions matching TRBD2. CDR1 SNHLY and CDR2 FYNGKV come from the germline V gene (reference sequence). This CDR3 is built from 14 residues. The ends lost 4 bases at V and 7 bases at J; junction bases unmatched: 7. The part of the CDR3 DNA that was read is TGTGCCAGCAGCTCCTTACTGGGGGGGAGGGAACAGTAC. It specifies CASSSLLGGREQY. The entire CDR3 is CASSSLLGGREQYF.

As to this clone: Mouse names are used for the genes. The CDR3 end is not reached by the read, which stops 1 residue before it; the germline J gene fills it in. V is TRBV19 and J is TRBJ2-5; 9 nucleotides line up with TRBD1. Germline assignment: CDR1 FNHDT and CDR2 SITEND (reference sequence). The CDR3 totals 16 residues. Trimming at V came to 3 bases and at J to 2 bases, leaving 7 bases not matched to a gene. The CDR3 loop is CASSKYTGGGQDTQYF. The sequenced CDR3 bases are TGTGCCAGCAGTAAATACACAGGGGGCGGCCAAGACACCCAGTAC.

Comments on this clone: The genes and germline here are from mouse. From the germline J gene comes the end of the CDR3, since the read stops 1 residue before it. This chain uses TRBV3 with TRBJ1-4; a weak D match, TRBD1 (5 bases). This CDR3 contains 15 residues. Trimming took off 3 bases at V and 0 bases at J, with 8 bases between the two ends. Looked up from germline, CDR1 is SNHLY and CDR2 is FYNGKV (reference sequence). The CDR3 reads CASSFQGLSNERLFF. The covered CDR3 bases are TGTGCCAGCAGCTTTCAGGGCCTTTCCAACGAAAGATTATTT. The full variable domain, rest sourced from reference TRBV3 and TRBJ1-4, is GPKVLQIPSHQIIDMGQMVTLNCDPVSNHLYFYWYKQILGQQMEFLVNFYNGKVMEKSKLFKDQFSVERPDGSYFTLKIQPTALEDSAVYFCASSFQGLSNERLFFGHGTKLSVL.

Points on this clone: Genes and germline come from the mouse. The read ends 1 residue shy of where the CDR3 ends; the end is completed using the germline J gene. The chain uses TRBV19 and TRBJ2-7, with a weak D call TRBD1 (6 bases). This CDR3 region has 11 residues. Trimming pared 3 bases from V and 6 bases from J, leaving 7 bases between. Germline V gene data show CDR1 as FNHDT and CDR2 as SITEND (reference sequence). CDR3 bases read: TGTGCCAGCAGTACAGGGGTTGAACAGTAC. It encodes CASSTGVEQY. The complete CDR3 reads CASSTGVEQYF.

Turning to this clone: The gene symbols are mouse symbols. The DNA ends 1 residue before the CDR3 does, and the rest of the CDR3 is filled in from the germline J gene. This chain connects TRBV13-1 to TRBJ2-1; no firm D call. The V gene lost 2 bases and the J gene lost 1 base, with 4 bases spanning the gap. The germline V gene encodes CDR1 NSHNY and CDR2 SYGAGN. The CDR3 sequence is 13 residues long. The CDR3 sequence is CASSDNNYAEQFF. The covered CDR3 bases are TGTGCCAGCAGTGACAACAACTATGCTGAGCAGTTC.

With regard to this clone: Genes and germline are mouse. From the germline J gene comes the end of the CDR3, since the read stops 1 residue before it. This chain links TRBV2 with TRBJ2-1, with 9 bases that match TRBD1. Germline lookup yields CDR1 LGHNA and CDR2 YSYQKL. CDR3 length equals 14 residues. The V and J ends lost 1 base and 7 bases, in that order; junction bases with no gene match: 2. CDR3 bases read: TGTGCCAGCAGCCAAGGGACAGGGGAAGCTGAGCAGTTC. Protein sequence: CASSQGTGEAEQF. The whole CDR3 is CASSQGTGEAEQFF.

This clone was picked up a small number of times. The gene symbols are mouse symbols. The CDR3 bases that were read are TGTGCCAGCGGTCAGGGGAACTATGAACAGTAC. This sequence encodes CASGQGNYEQY. The whole CDR3 sequence is CASGQGNYEQYF. V usage is TRBV13-2 and J usage is TRBJ2-7; tentatively, D is TRBD1 (6 bases). The read halts 1 residue ahead of the CDR3 end, with the missing end drawn from the germline J gene. This CDR3 contains 12 residues. The V end was cut by 4 bases, the J end by 3 bases, with 8 bases between. From germline, CDR1 is NNHNN and CDR2 SYGAGS (reference sequence).

Of note for this clone: Gene names refer to mouse genes. The read gets to within 1 residue of the CDR3 end, and the germline J gene fills in the rest. This chain uses TRBV13-3 with TRBJ2-4, with D perhaps TRBD1 (5 bases). This CDR3 contains 14 residues. Looked up from germline, CDR1 is NNHDY and CDR2 is SYVADS. Trimming took off 1 base at V and 7 bases at J, with 13 bases between the two ends. CDR3 DNA (partial): TGTGCCAGCAGTGATCAGGGCAGGTCGGACACCTTGTAC. Amino acids: CASSDQGRSDTLY. The entire CDR3 protein is CASSDQGRSDTLYF.

Comment on this clone: Gene names follow the mouse nomenclature. The sequenced fragment ends 1 residue before the CDR3 boundary, so the rest is inferred from the germline J gene. J is TRBJ2-3 and V is TRBV31; TRBD1 might be the D (5 bases). This CDR3 is 13 amino acids long. Trimming took 1 base from V and 3 from J, leaving 8 bases between them. Per germline, CDR1 GKSSPN and CDR2 SITVG. Here the CDR3 reads CAWSRNRAETLYF. The covered CDR3 bases are TGTGCCTGGAGTCGGAACAGGGCAGAAACGCTGTAT.

Note on this clone: The listed genes are named as in mouse. Sequencing ends 1 residue short of the CDR3 end; the germline J gene provides the rest. The rearrangement joins TRBV13-1 to TRBJ2-3; D is possibly TRBD2 (6 bases). The germline V gene encodes CDR1 NSHNY and CDR2 SYGAGN. The V gene lost 5 bases and the J gene lost 3 bases, with 10 bases spanning the gap. CDR3 size: 13 residues. The sequenced CDR3 bases are TGTGCCAGCAGACCCCTGGGGGCAGAAACGCTGTAT. This codes for CASRPLGAETLY. The full CDR3 protein reads CASRPLGAETLYF.

Only one count was recorded for this clone. The gene names here belong to mouse. Coverage ceases 1 residue before the CDR3 finishes, and the germline J gene fills in the end. This chain links TRBV13-2 with TRBJ2-7; 7 bases fit TRBD2. Trimming took 0 bases from V and 4 from J; bases not matched to a gene: 4. The length of the CDR3 is 14 residues. Per the germline V gene, CDR1 is NNHNN and CDR2 is SYGAGS (reference sequence). CDR3 sequence: CASGDAGWGYEQYF. The part of the CDR3 DNA that was read is TGTGCCAGCGGTGATGCAGGCTGGGGGTATGAACAGTAC.

As regards this clone: Germline and genes here are mouse. The read ends 1 residue early relative to the CDR3; the germline J gene fills the gap. The J gene is TRBJ2-3, the V gene TRBV19; the D gene is possibly TRBD1 (5 bases). Trimming shortened V by 3 bases and J by 0 bases, and 11 bases separated the two germline ends. The length of the CDR3 is 15 residues. Per the germline V gene, CDR1 is FNHDT and CDR2 is SITEND (reference sequence). This chain's CDR3 is CASSTDRTSAETLYF. The CDR3 DNA, read in part, is TGTGCCAGCAGTACCGACAGAACTAGTGCAGAAACGCTGTAT.

This clone appeared once. Gene names and germline match the mouse. The CDR3 is cut off 1 residue early in the read; its end comes from the germline J gene. The chain is built from TRBV20 and TRBJ1-1; the D is unclear. CDR1 is GFQATS, CDR2 STVNSAI, per germline. The CDR3 totals 10 residues. The ends were cut back, 0 bases at V and 4 bases at J, with 0 bases in the middle. Partial CDR3 DNA: TGTGGTGCTAGGGACACAGAAGTCTTC. Translated, it gives CGARDTEVF. The complete CDR3 protein is CGARDTEVFF.